A single sample is the source of the 21 T cell receptor beta chains below, sequenced in a study of T-cell memory formation after mild COVID-19. TCRdb re-analysed the 5' RACE reads in MiXCR, keeping a single row per CDR3 protein. The data hold 200,000 to 300,000 distinct CDR3 sequences, with approximately 15% observed a single time. Sequencing was carried out using PBMCs or a T cell subset sorted from them (not recorded which). All receptors derive from a man younger than 30 who had mild COVID-19 (a few samples of this study predate the infection). Cell type and time point are not known.

This clonotype has a handful of counts. The chain uses TRBV3-1 and TRBJ1-5; TRBD1 might be the D (5 bases). The CDR3 loop spans 16 amino acids. Germline V gene lookup returns CDR1 LGHDT and CDR2 YNNKEL (reference sequence). Trimming left V 3 bases short and J 2 bases short, with 14 bases between. The CDR3 protein is CASSHGPWGGNQPQHF. CDR3 nucleotides: TGTGCCAGCAGCCACGGCCCCTGGGGCGGCAATCAGCCCCAGCATTTT.

This clonotype was found a few times. The J gene is TRBJ2-7, the V gene TRBV5-1, with D tentatively TRBD1 (5 bases). CDR3 length: 13 residues. Germline V gene sequence: CDR1 SGHRS, CDR2 YFSETQ. V dropped 0 bases and J dropped 6 bases, with 10 bases sitting between them. In DNA form, the CDR3 reads TGCGCCAGCAGCTTGGCACAGGTCTCCGAGCAGTACTTC. This codes for CASSLAQVSEQYF.

V usage is TRBV6-6 and J usage is TRBJ2-2; D call uncertain. Germline CDR1 reads MNHNY; CDR2 reads SVGAGI (reference sequence). V lost 2 bases, J lost 4 bases, and 5 bases lay in between. CDR3 length equals 13 residues. The CDR3 loop reads CASSYAVTGELFF. The CDR3 DNA reads TGTGCCAGCAGTTACGCGGTCACCGGGGAGCTGTTTTTT.

This clonotype was observed a handful of times. V usage is TRBV29-1 and J usage is TRBJ1-2, with 8 bases fitting TRBD1. V was clipped by 0 bases and J by 5 bases; unmatched bases: 11. CDR1 SQVTM and CDR2 ANQGSEA come from the germline V gene. This CDR3 has 16 residues. This CDR3 reads CSVEDPDRVRGYGYTF. In DNA, the CDR3 is TGCAGCGTTGAAGACCCGGACAGGGTTCGGGGTTATGGCTACACCTTC.

This clonotype was picked up a small number of times. V gene TRBV3-1 combines with J gene TRBJ2-1, with 9 bases that match TRBD2. The CDR3 has 16 residues. Trimming took 4 bases from V and 4 from J; bases not matched to a gene: 8. The germline gives CDR1 LGHDT, CDR2 YNNKEL (reference sequence). In nucleotides, the CDR3 is TGTGCCAGCAGCCGCCAGTCTAGCGGGGTATACAATGAGCAGTTCTTC. Protein sequence: CASSRQSSGVYNEQFF.

This clonotype was picked up a small number of times. The J gene is TRBJ1-2, the V gene TRBV2; D gene uncertain. Trimming left V 7 bases short and J 2 bases short, with 8 bases between. The CDR3 spans 12 residues. Germline CDR1 is SNHLY and CDR2 is FYNNEI. CDR3 region: CASKSPNYGYTF. CDR3 nucleotide sequence: TGTGCCAGCAAGTCTCCAAACTATGGCTACACCTTC. Full variable domain (rest looked up from reference TRBV2 and TRBJ1-2): EPEVTQTPSHQVTQMGQEVILRCVPISNHLYFYWYRQILGQKVEFLVSFYNNEISEKSEIFDDQFSVERPDGSNFTLKIRSTKLEDSAMYFCASKSPNYGYTFGSGTRLTVV.

V and J are TRBV4-3 and TRBJ1-6; D remains unclear. Germline V gives CDR1 LGHNA, CDR2 YSLEER. V shed 3 bases and J shed 7 bases, with 7 bases lying between them. This CDR3 comprises 13 residues. CDR3 sequence (DNA): TGCGCCAGCAGCCAGGGTGGGAATTCACCCCTCCACTTT. It encodes CASSQGGNSPLHF.

J is TRBJ2-1 and V is TRBV4-3; TRBD2 aligns across 7 bases. Germline values: CDR1 LGHNA, CDR2 YSLEER. The J segment lost 4 bases and the V segment lost 0 bases, leaving 3 bases of the junction unmatched. The CDR3 totals 15 residues. CDR3: CASSQDPAGYNEQFF. For the CDR3, the DNA is TGCGCCAGCAGCCAAGACCCAGCGGGGTACAATGAGCAGTTCTTC.

This clonotype was recorded many times. CDR3 nucleotide sequence: TGCGCCAGCAGCTTCGGTGGGGCCAACGTCCTGACTTTC. It codes for CASSFGGANVLTF. This chain connects TRBV5-1 to TRBJ2-6; D is unresolved. The length of the CDR3 is 13 residues. CDR1 and CDR2 (germline): SGHRS, YFSETQ. The germline V and J ends were trimmed by 2 bases and 3 bases, with 3 bases remaining between them.

The V call is TRBV14, the J call TRBJ2-7; D remains unclear. The length of the CDR3 is 12 residues. Germline V gene lookup returns CDR1 SGHDN and CDR2 FVKESK. V gave up 1 base and J gave up 3 bases, with 4 bases separating them. This chain's CDR3 is CASSQARYEQYF. CDR3 nucleotides: TGTGCCAGCAGCCAAGCTCGCTACGAGCAGTACTTC.

This sequence joins TRBV7-2 and TRBJ2-7; D unresolved. V lost 1 base and J lost 12, with 16 bases in between. Looked up from germline, CDR1 is SGHTA and CDR2 is FQGNSA. The CDR3 loop spans 13 amino acids. The CDR3 protein is CASSLGRSAFLYF. DNA for the CDR3: TGTGCCAGCAGCTTAGGCAGGTCCGCCTTCTTGTACTTC. The variable domain in full, with the rest retrieved from reference TRBV7-2 and TRBJ2-7, is GAGVSQSPSNKVTEKGKDVELRCDPISGHTALYWYRQSLGQGLEFLIYFQGNSAPDKSGLPSDRFSAERTGGSVSTLTIQRTQQEDSAVYLCASSLGRSAFLYFGPGTRLTVT.

This rearrangement joins TRBV7-9 to TRBJ2-3; TRBD2 matches 8 bases. V shed 3 bases and J 2 bases; nucleotides not matched to a gene: 13. The CDR3 covers 18 residues. CDR1 and CDR2 (germline): SEHNR, FQNEAQ (reference sequence). The CDR3 loop is CASSFPFGRGDSTDTQYF. Written as DNA, the CDR3 is TGTGCCAGCAGCTTTCCTTTTGGGCGGGGGGATTCCACAGATACGCAGTATTTT.

The chain employs TRBV7-9 and TRBJ1-1, with TRBD1 identical over 8 bases. Germline V gene data show CDR1 as SEHNR and CDR2 as FQNEAQ (reference sequence). V lost 4 bases and J lost 2; bases outside the gene matches: 6. This CDR3 has 15 residues. The CDR3 reads CASSSRQGSNTEAFF. The CDR3 coding sequence is TGTGCCAGCAGCTCGCGACAGGGGTCCAACACTGAAGCTTTCTTT. The entire variable domain, with the rest obtained from reference TRBV7-9 and TRBJ1-1, is as follows: DTGVSQNPRHKITKRGQNVTFRCDPISEHNRLYWYRQTLGQGPEFLTYFQNEAQLEKSRLLSDRFSAERPKGSFSTLEIQRTEQGDSAMYLCASSSRQGSNTEAFFGQGTRLTVV.

This clonotype was seen a few times. The chain recombines TRBV11-2 with TRBJ2-3; D not certain. Germline CDR1 SGHAT, CDR2 FQNNGV. The length of the CDR3 is 15 residues. With 4 bases removed from V and 5 bases from J, the gap between germline ends came to 16 bases. CDR3 DNA: TGTGCCAGCAGCTCCGATGGCCCTCCACTAGATACGCAGTATTTT. Encoded protein: CASSSDGPPLDTQYF. Full variable domain (outside the CDR3, taken from reference TRBV11-2 and TRBJ2-3): EAGVAQSPRYKIIEKRQSVAFWCNPISGHATLYWYQQILGQGPKLLIQFQNNGVVDDSQLPKDRFSAERLKGVDSTLKIQPAKLEDSAVYLCASSSDGPPLDTQYFGPGTRLTVL.

The chain combines TRBV7-9 with TRBJ2-3, with 7 bases lining up with TRBD2. Germline lookup yields CDR1 SEHNR and CDR2 FQNEAQ (reference sequence). The V gene end was trimmed by 5 bases and the J gene end by 6 bases; junction bases not matched to a gene: 8. The CDR3 sequence is 14 residues long. In DNA form, the CDR3 reads TGTGCCAGCAGCCAAAGGGCGGGGGTCGATACGCAGTATTTT. Amino acid sequence: CASSQRAGVDTQYF.

In its sample, this clonotype was seen a few times. The chain has TRBV4-3 and TRBJ2-3; D could derive from TRBD1 or TRBD2 (5 bases each). CDR3 size: 17 residues. Germline CDR1 is LGHNA and CDR2 is YSLEER. Trimming left V 0 bases short and J 1 base short, with 14 bases between. In nucleotides, the CDR3 is TGCGCCAGCAGCCAAGATCGCCCGAGGGGAGGCACAGATACGCAGTATTTT. This encodes CASSQDRPRGGTDTQYF.

CDR3 bases: TGCGCCAGCAGCTTGAATCGGGCTAGCGACTACGAGCAGTACTTC. Its translation is CASSLNRASDYEQYF. The gene calls are TRBV5-1 and TRBJ2-7, with D possibly being TRBD2 (6 bases). The length of the CDR3 is 15 residues. V was pared by 1 base and J by 3 bases, with 14 bases between. CDR1 is SGHRS and CDR2 is YFSETQ in the germline V gene.

In its sample, this clonotype was seen a few times. The chain joins TRBV7-9 to TRBJ2-7; D is possibly TRBD1 (7 bases). Trimming removed 5 bases from V and 0 bases from J, with 17 bases in between. Germline V gives CDR1 SEHNR, CDR2 FQNEAQ (reference sequence). There are 16 residues in the CDR3. The CDR3 DNA is TGTGCCAGCAGCAAAGACTGGCGGGACAGCTCCTACGAGCAGTACGTC. Amino acids: CASSKDWRDSSYEQYV.

The table lists this clonotype with many counts. The chain employs TRBV12-3 or TRBV12-4 and TRBJ2-1; D call uncertain. Trimming took 2 bases from V and 9 from J, leaving 8 bases between them. This CDR3 contains 12 residues. The DNA of the CDR3 is TGTGCCAGCAGTTTAATTGGCAGTGAGCAGTTCTTC. Encoded protein: CASSLIGSEQFF.

The rearrangement links TRBV4-1 to TRBJ2-1, with D perhaps matching TRBD1 (6 bases). Trimming removed 1 base at V and 6 bases at J, with 16 bases between. Germline CDR1 MGHRA, CDR2 YSYEKL. The CDR3 contains 16 residues. CDR3 nucleotides: TGCGCCAGCAGCCAAGGCCCACTAGTAGGGGGCAATGAGCAGTTCTTC. This sequence encodes CASSQGPLVGGNEQFF.

This clonotype has at least ten counts. V and J are TRBV20-1 and TRBJ2-5, with D possibly being TRBD2 (5 bases). The CDR3 loop spans 9 amino acids. Germline assignment: CDR1 DFQATT and CDR2 SNEGSKA (reference sequence). The V end lost 5 bases, the J end lost 7 bases, and 5 bases lay between the germline ends. CDR3 loop: CSAGGTQYF. CDR3 bases: TGCAGTGCTGGAGGGACCCAGTACTTC.